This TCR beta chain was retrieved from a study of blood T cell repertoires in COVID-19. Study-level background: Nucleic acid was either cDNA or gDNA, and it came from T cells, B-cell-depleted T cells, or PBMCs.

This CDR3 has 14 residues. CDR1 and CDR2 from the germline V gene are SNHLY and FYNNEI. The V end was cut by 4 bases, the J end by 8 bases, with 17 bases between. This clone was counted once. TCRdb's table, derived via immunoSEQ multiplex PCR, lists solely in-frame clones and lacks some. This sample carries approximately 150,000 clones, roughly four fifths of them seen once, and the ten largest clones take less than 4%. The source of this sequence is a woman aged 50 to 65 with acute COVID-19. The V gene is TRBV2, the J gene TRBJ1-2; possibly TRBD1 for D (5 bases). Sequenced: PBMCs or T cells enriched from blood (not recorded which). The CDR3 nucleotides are TGTGCCAGCAGTGCCCAGACAGAATCGCAGGGCTACACCTTC. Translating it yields CASSAQTESQGYTF.